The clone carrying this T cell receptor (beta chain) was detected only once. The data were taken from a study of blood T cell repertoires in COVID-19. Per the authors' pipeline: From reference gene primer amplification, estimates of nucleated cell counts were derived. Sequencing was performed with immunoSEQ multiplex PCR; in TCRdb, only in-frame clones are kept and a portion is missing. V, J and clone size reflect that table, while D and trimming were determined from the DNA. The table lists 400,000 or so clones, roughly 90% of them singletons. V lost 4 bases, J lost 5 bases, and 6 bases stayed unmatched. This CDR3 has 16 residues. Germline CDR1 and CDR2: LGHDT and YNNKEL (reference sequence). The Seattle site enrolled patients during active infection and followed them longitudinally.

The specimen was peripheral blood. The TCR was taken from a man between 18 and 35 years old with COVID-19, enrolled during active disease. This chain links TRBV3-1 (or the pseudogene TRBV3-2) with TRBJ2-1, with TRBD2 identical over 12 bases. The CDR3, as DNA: TGTGCCAGCAGCCTCATGACTAGCGGGGGTCACAATGAGCAGTTCTTC. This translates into CASSLMTSGGHNEQFF.